These T cell receptor beta chains were read from a single sample in a study of tumor and adjacent non-tumor tissue in lung cancer. TCRdb reanalysed the multiplex PCR reads using MiXCR and keeps one entry per CDR3 protein. The top ten hold 20% to 30% of the sample, which has 50,000 to 60,000 distinct CDR3 sequences, about 70% seen once. Sequencing was done on a sample of distant non-tumor lung tissue. These receptors all come from a woman aged 60-75 years with non-small cell lung cancer. Both conserved end residues are part of each CDR3. The D gene is left open where the match is weak. Clone size appears in some rows only: once, few, many, or a class for an expanded clone.

>NA|TRBV14|NA|TRBJ1-1
CASSRDGVEAFF
TGTGCCAGCAGCCGAGACGGAGTGGAAGCTTTCTTT
>NA|TRBV4-3|NA|TRBJ1-1
CDSSPRRTAYGIEAFF
TGCGACAGTAGCCCACGAAGGACAGCGTATGGCATTGAAGCTTTCTTT
>TRBD1|TRBV29-1|NA|TRBJ2-1
CSVELGVTGGYDEQLF
TGCAGCGTTGAATTGGGGGTCACAGGGGGCTACGATGAGCAGCTCTTC
>NA|TRBV5-1|NA|TRBJ2-1
CASISNLGGYNEQLF
TGCGCCAGTATCTCGAACCTAGGAGGCTACAATGAGCAGTTATTC
>TRBD1|TRBV14|NA|TRBJ1-1
CASSQDSGQMNTEAFF
TGTGCCAGCAGCCAAGATTCGGGACAGATGAACACTGAAGCTTTCTTT
>NA|TRBV12-3/TRBV12-4|NA|TRBJ1-2
CARSSGRFDGYIF
TGTGCCCGCTCCAGTGGGAGGTTCGATGGCTACATCTTC
>NA|TRBV29-1|once|TRBJ1-3
CSVKDFGGRRGGNTIYF
TGTAGCGTTAAAGATTTTGGGGGGCGCCGGGGCGGAAACACCATATATTTT
>NA|TRBV6-2/TRBV6-3|NA|TRBJ2-2
CASSYTQQRANTGEQFF
TGTGCCAGTAGTTACACCCAACAGAGGGCCAACACCGGGGAGCAGTTCTTT
>NA|TRBV7-2|few|TRBJ2-3
CASSLGLGGPPSTDTQYF
TGTGCCAGCAGCTTAGGCCTAGGGGGGCCTCCTAGCACAGATACGCAGTATTTT
>TRBD2|TRBV5-1|NA|TRBJ2-1
CASSTGTSGSSEEQSF
TGCGCCAGCTCGACTGGGACTAGCGGGAGTTCCGAAGAGCAGTCCTTC
>TRBD1|TRBV12-3/TRBV12-4|NA|TRBJ2-3
CASSVGQGSRNTQYF
TGTGCCAGCAGTGTGGGACAGGGCAGCAGAAATACGCAGTATTTT
>NA|TRBV28|NA|TRBJ1-1
CASSGDLAEALF
TGTGCCAGCTCTGGGGACCTTGCTGAAGCTCTCTTT
>NA|TRBV6-1|NA|TRBJ2-3
CASSLPEGTDTQYF
TGTGCCAGCAGTCTACCGGAGGGCACTGATACGCAGTATTTT
>NA|TRBV6-2/TRBV6-3|NA|TRBJ2-1
CSSSHSDEQFF
TGTTCCAGCAGTCACTCGGATGAGCAGTTCTTC
>NA|TRBV29-1|NA|TRBJ1-5
CSVSGVAGDQPQLF
TGCAGCGTCAGTGGGGTTGCGGGCGACCAGCCCCAGCTTTTT
>NA|TRBV29-1|many|TRBJ1-2
CSVDKTGADYGYTF
TGCAGCGTTGATAAGACAGGCGCTGACTATGGCTACACCTTC
>NA|TRBV11-2|NA|TRBJ2-7
CASSRVIMYEQYF
TGTGCCAGTAGCCGCGTGATTATGTACGAGCAGTACTTC
>TRBD2|TRBV28|NA|TRBJ2-5
CTSTPSAGTQSGGTQYF
TGTACCAGCACCCCAAGCGCAGGCACCCAGTCGGGGGGGACCCAGTACTTC
>NA|TRBV11-3|NA|TRBJ2-5
CASSLRPGPGRETQCF
TGTGCCAGCAGCTTAAGGCCGGGCCCAGGAAGGGAGACCCAGTGCTTC
>NA|TRBV4-3|NA|TRBJ2-7
CASSRPPVADFSYEQYF
TGCGCCAGCAGTCGACCCCCAGTGGCAGACTTCTCCTACGAGCAATACTTC
>NA|TRBV28|many|TRBJ2-4
CASSLFGQSFNIQYF
TGTGCCAGCAGTCTATTTGGACAGTCGTTCAACATTCAGTACTTC
>NA|TRBV29-1|NA|TRBJ2-5
CGAPRGETQYF
TGCGGCGCTCCTCGAGGAGAGACCCAGTACTTC
>TRBD2|TRBV23-1|NA|TRBJ2-5
CASSSCYSGGMETQYF
TGCGCCAGCAGCTCCTGCTACTCGGGAGGCATGGAGACCCAGTACTTC
>TRBD2|TRBV5-8|many|TRBJ2-2
CASSEGLAPTGELFF
TGTGCCAGCAGCGAAGGACTAGCCCCCACCGGGGAGCTGTTTTTT